This T cell receptor beta chain was profiled in a study of identical twins. This clonotype was found a few times. The antigen is unknown. General study points: Models underpredicted monozygotic twin sharing of out-of-frame TCR alpha. Weaker excess twin sharing was seen among beta out-of-frame sequences.

Trimming removed 2 bases at V and 4 bases at J, with 12 bases between. Germline assignment: CDR1 DFQATT and CDR2 SNEGSKA (reference sequence). This CDR3 has 13 residues. TCRdb redid the calling of the 5' RACE reads with MiXCR, one entry per CDR3 protein. The repertoire holds 550,000 to 700,000 distinct CDR3 sequences, with roughly 20% as singletons. This sample was shared with a second study, whose subject was T cells expressing NK-cell markers. From that study: The authors applied an anti-gamma-delta TCR antibody in several experiments, and it restricted sorting to alpha-beta TCR T cells. For several donors, the dominant NKG2C+ clonotypes made up about 1.0-7.5% of their CD8+ T cells.

The material sequenced was PBMCs. This TCR derives from a woman aged 18-30 years in good health. This sequence joins TRBV20-1 and TRBJ2-7; possible D gene TRBD1, 5 bases. CDR3 sequence reads: CSARRSDMYEQYF. Written as DNA, the CDR3 is TGCAGTGCTAGAAGGTCGGACATGTACGAGCAGTACTTC.